A selection of T cell receptor beta chains follows, all from one sample in a study of blood T cell repertoires in COVID-19. Clones were sequenced by immunoSEQ multiplex PCR, and TCRdb holds only the in-frame ones, with some missing. The sample yields about 71,000 clones, roughly four fifths seen once. The sample was peripheral blood. The origin of the receptors is a man aged 65-85 years with acute or convalescent COVID-19. The CDR3 runs from the conserved cysteine through the conserved F or W. D genes are given only for firm matches. Clone size appears in some rows only: once, few, many, or a class for an expanded clone.

>15|TRBV18|TRBJ2-5|-|-
TGTGCCAGCTCACCTCTGGACAGTTACCAAGAGACCCAGTACTTC
CASSPLDSYQETQYF
>15|TRBV28|TRBJ2-1|-|-
TGTGCCAGCAGTTTATTGAGGAGCTCCTACAATGAGCAGTTCTTC
CASSLLRSSYNEQFF
>12|TRBV29-1|TRBJ2-1|few|-
TGCAGCATTACAGGGCCCTACAATGAGCAGTTCTTC
CSITGPYNEQFF
>15|TRBV28|TRBJ1-1|-|-
TGTGCCAGCAGTCGGGGGGGGGCCATGAACACTGAAGCTTTCTTT
CASSRGGAMNTEAFF
>12|TRBV28|TRBJ1-1|-|-
TGTGCCAGCAGACTGGGGGAGGCTGAAGCTTTCTTT
CASRLGEAEAFF
>14|TRBV3-1/TRBV3-2|TRBJ1-5|-|-
TGTGCCAGCAGCTCCAGGGGTCCGAATCAGCCCCAGCATTTT
CASSSRGPNQPQHF
>15|TRBV6-5|TRBJ1-2|-|-
TGTGCCAGCAGTTACTCTGCAGGGAGGGGATATGGCTACACCTTC
CASSYSAGRGYGYTF
>14|TRBV10-3|TRBJ2-5|-|-
TGTGCCATCAGTGAGTCGTCAGGGCGAGAGACCCAGTACTTC
CAISESSGRETQYF
>15|TRBV10-1|TRBJ2-7|-|TRBD1
TGCGCCAGCAGTTCGGGGACAGGGGTGATCAACGAGCAGTACTTC
CASSSGTGVINEQYF
>14|TRBV15|TRBJ2-1|-|TRBD2
TGTGCCACCAGCATGGCGGGAGGTAATAATGAGCAGTTCTTC
CATSMAGGNNEQFF
>16|TRBV5-1|TRBJ2-2|once|TRBD1
TGCGCCAGCAGCCCATTCTCCGGACAGGGGACCGGGGAGCTGTTTTTT
CASSPFSGQGTGELFF
>16|TRBV24-1|TRBJ2-1|once|TRBD2
TGTGCCACCAGCGGGGCTGGGGCGGGAGGGATGAATGAGCAGTTCTTC
CATSGAGAGGMNEQFF
>17|TRBV28|TRBJ1-5|-|TRBD1
TGTGCCAGCAGTTATAGCCTAGGACAGGTTAGCAATCAGCCCCAGCATTTT
CASSYSLGQVSNQPQHF
>15|TRBV5-1|TRBJ2-7|-|-
TGCGCCAGCAGCTCCGGGACAAGGGTCCCCTACGAGCAGTACTTC
CASSSGTRVPYEQYF
>13|TRBV7-9|TRBJ2-5|-|TRBD2
TGTGCCAGCAGCCCTAGCGGGAGGGAGACCCAGTACTTC
CASSPSGRETQYF
>17|TRBV6-6|TRBJ1-1|-|-
TGTGCCAGCAGTCGGCGGGTAGGAGGGGAAATGAACACTGAAGCTTTCTTT
CASSRRVGGEMNTEAFF